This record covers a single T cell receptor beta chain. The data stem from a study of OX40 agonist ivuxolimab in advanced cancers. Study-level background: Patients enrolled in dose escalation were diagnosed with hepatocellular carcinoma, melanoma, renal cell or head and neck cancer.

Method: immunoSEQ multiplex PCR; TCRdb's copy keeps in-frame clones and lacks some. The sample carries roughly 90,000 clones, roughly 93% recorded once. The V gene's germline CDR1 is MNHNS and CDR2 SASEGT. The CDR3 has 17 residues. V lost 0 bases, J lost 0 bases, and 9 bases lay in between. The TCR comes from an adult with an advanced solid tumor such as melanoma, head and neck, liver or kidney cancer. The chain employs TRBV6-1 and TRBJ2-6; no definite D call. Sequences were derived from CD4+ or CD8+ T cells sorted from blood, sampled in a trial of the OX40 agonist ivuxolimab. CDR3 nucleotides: TGTGCCAGCAGTGAAGCAAACACCATCTCTGGGGCCAACGTCCTGACTTTC. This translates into CASSEANTISGANVLTF.